The source of this T cell receptor beta chain is a study of blood T cell repertoires in COVID-19. Per the germline V gene, CDR1 is SNHLY and CDR2 is FYNNEI. This CDR3 has 14 amino acids. The trim removed 2 bases at V and 2 bases at J, leaving 3 bases unmatched. Per the original methods: Counts of nucleated cells, estimated from reference gene primer amplification, were obtained. TCRdb keeps only in-frame clones here, not all; method: immunoSEQ multiplex PCR. The DNA gave D and trimming, while V, J and clone size come from that table. The data hold fewer than 200,000 clones, with about four fifths observed a single time.

The specimen was peripheral blood. The chain links TRBV2 to TRBJ2-7; 7 positions agree with TRBD2. This sequence was found in a man between 65 and 85 years old with active or convalescent COVID-19. The CDR3 is CASSELADAYEQYF. The CDR3 nucleotides read TGTGCCAGCAGTGAACTAGCGGATGCCTACGAGCAGTACTTC.